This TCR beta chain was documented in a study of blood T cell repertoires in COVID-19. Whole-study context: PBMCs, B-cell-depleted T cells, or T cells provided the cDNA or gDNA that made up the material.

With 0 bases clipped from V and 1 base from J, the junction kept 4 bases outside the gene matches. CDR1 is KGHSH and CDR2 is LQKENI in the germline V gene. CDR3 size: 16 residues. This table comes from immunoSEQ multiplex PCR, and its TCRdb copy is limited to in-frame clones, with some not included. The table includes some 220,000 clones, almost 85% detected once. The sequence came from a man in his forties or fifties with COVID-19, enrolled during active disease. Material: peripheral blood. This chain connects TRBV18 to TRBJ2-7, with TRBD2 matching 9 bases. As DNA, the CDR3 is TGTGCCAGCTCACCACCGCGGGGGGGTTCATCCTACGAGCAGTACTTC. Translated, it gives CASSPPRGGSSYEQYF.